This TCR beta chain comes out of a study of shared clonotypes between healthy human individuals. Measured with immunoSEQ multiplex PCR; TCRdb has only the in-frame clones, and not every one. The sample gives some 2,500,000 clones, roughly 93% of which show up once; approximately 0.35% is in the top ten. The J segment lost 4 bases and the V segment lost 0 bases, leaving 2 bases of the junction unmatched. The CDR3 spans 14 residues. CDR1 SGHNT and CDR2 YENEEA come from the germline V gene. The genes are TRBV11-3 and TRBJ2-5, with 7 bases fitting TRBD1. The source of this sequence is a man younger than 35 in good health. Some clones in this sample may be carry-over from other donors' samples. Sequencing was performed on naive CD4+ T cells from PBMCs. Regarding subset: CD45RA+ positively selected. Here the CDR3 DNA reads TGTGCCAGCAGCTTAGATGCAGGGGGAGAGACCCAGTACTTC. It encodes CASSLDAGGETQYF.